This entry describes one TCR beta chain. In the original workflow: For nucleated cells, counts were estimated from reference gene primer amplification. Profiled with immunoSEQ multiplex PCR; TCRdb holds only in-frame clones, not every one. Clone size and the V and J calls come from that table; the DNA yielded D and trimming. The table records some 30,000 clones, approximately 86% of them present only once. The sample comes from a study of blood T cell repertoires in COVID-19. Study at large: Samples of COVID-19 (acute and convalescent) were obtained from the United States, Italy and Spain. In each case, the material was cDNA or gDNA derived from T cells, B-cell-depleted T cells, or PBMCs.

The V and J ends lost 5 bases and 2 bases respectively, with 13 bases between them. Germline-derived CDR1 and CDR2 are MNHEY and SVGEGT. The CDR3 runs 15 residues. This receptor was taken from a human donor in a cohort sampled during active COVID-19. The chain links TRBV6-2 or TRBV6-3 to TRBJ1-5; the D gene is possibly TRBD1 (6 bases). The sequenced material came from peripheral blood. CDR3 in amino acids: CASSKAGVGNQPQHF. CDR3 nucleotides: TGTGCCAGCAGTAAAGCAGGGGTGGGCAATCAGCCCCAGCATTTT.